The 23 T cell receptor beta chains below all came from one sample that was sequenced in a study of T cells expressing NK-cell markers. TCRdb re-called the 5' RACE reads; one entry per CDR3 protein, DNA not given. The specimen's table records almost 450,000 distinct CDR3 sequences. The specimen was blood T cells: a sorted CD56 or NKG2C T cell subset, CD4+ or CD8+ T cells, or bulk PBMC T cells (not recorded which). The receptors originated from a woman aged 18-70 years in good health.

This chain links TRBV6-5 with TRBJ2-4. Germline V gene data show CDR1 as MNHEY and CDR2 as SVGAGI. This CDR3 has 17 residues. Here the CDR3 reads CASSYSRRTIAKNIQYF.

The chain carries TRBV9 and TRBJ2-1; TCRdb names TRBD2, which stays unverified in the absence of DNA. CDR3 length: 16 amino acids. Germline V lookup: CDR1 SGDLS, CDR2 YYNGEE. The CDR3 sequence: CASSPRVAPAYNEQFF.

This chain joins TRBV9 and TRBJ2-5; TCRdb calls TRBD1, which cannot be checked without DNA. Germline V gives CDR1 SGDLS, CDR2 YYNGEE. This CDR3 is 15 amino acids long. The CDR3 protein is CASTPWGQPQETQYF.

V usage is TRBV20-1 and J usage is TRBJ2-3; TCRdb returns TRBD2, unconfirmable since there is no DNA. This CDR3 region has 14 residues. The germline CDR1 and CDR2 sequences are DFQATT and SNEGSKA (reference sequence). The CDR3: CSARTSGFPDTQYF.

The chain couples TRBV7-2 to TRBJ2-3; TCRdb gives TRBD2 as the D gene, but with no DNA this cannot be confirmed. The CDR3 has 16 amino acids. The germline gives CDR1 SGHTA, CDR2 FQGNSA. The CDR3 here is CASSSQISGITDTQYF.

The chain couples TRBV12-5 to TRBJ1-2; TCRdb proposes TRBD1, but this gene call is untestable without DNA. CDR1 and CDR2 from the germline V gene are LGHNT and FRNRAP. The CDR3 has 12 amino acids. This chain's CDR3 is CASAPGGWGYTF.

The CDR3 protein is CASSLLGGLGETQYF. The V and J genes are TRBV12-3 or TRBV12-4 and TRBJ2-5; without DNA, the TCRdb call of TRBD1 cannot be checked. There are 15 residues in the CDR3.

This chain uses TRBV7-9 with TRBJ2-6. The CDR3 consists of 15 residues. The germline V gene has CDR1 SEHNR and CDR2 FQNEAQ (reference sequence). The CDR3 reads CASSSFDSGANVLTF.

The chain uses TRBV6-2 or TRBV6-3 and TRBJ1-2; TCRdb selects TRBD1, and the lack of DNA leaves this call unchecked. The germline V gene has CDR1 MNHEY and CDR2 SVGEGT. The CDR3 is 13 residues long. CDR3 region: CASKQGTNYGYTF.

The genes are TRBV18 and TRBJ2-4; there is no DNA to check the TCRdb D call of TRBD2. The CDR3 is 16 amino acids. The V gene's germline CDR1 is KGHSH and CDR2 LQKENI. The CDR3 here is CASSRGLAGAENIQYF.

The rearrangement uses TRBV10-3 and TRBJ2-5. The CDR3 is 14 residues long. Germline V gene sequence: CDR1 ENHRY, CDR2 SYGVKD. CDR3 amino acids: CAISETAVQETQYF.

J is TRBJ2-3 and V is TRBV11-3. CDR1 SGHNT and CDR2 YENEEA come from the germline V gene. CDR3 length: 15 amino acids. The CDR3: CASSLVSKDTDTQYF.

The genes are TRBV5-6 and TRBJ2-2. CDR3 length: 15 residues. Germline V lookup: CDR1 SGHDT, CDR2 YYEEEE. The chain's CDR3 is CASILRGLNTGELFF.

The V call is TRBV5-5, the J call TRBJ1-1. Germline V lookup: CDR1 SGHKS, CDR2 YYEKEE (reference sequence). This CDR3 has 15 amino acids. The CDR3 sequence is CASSLVGSMNTEAFF.

The rearrangement joins TRBV20-1 to TRBJ2-7; the TCRdb D gene call, TRBD1, has no DNA to confirm it. Per germline, CDR1 DFQATT and CDR2 SNEGSKA (reference sequence). The CDR3 has 14 amino acids. CDR3 protein: CSAGQGTAIYEQYF.

The rearrangement links TRBV12-3 or TRBV12-4 to TRBJ2-1. The CDR3 is 13 residues long. The CDR3 region is CASSLANLGEQFF.

This chain links TRBV5-1 with TRBJ1-1; without DNA, the TCRdb call of TRBD1 cannot be checked. From germline, CDR1 is SGHRS and CDR2 YFSETQ. This CDR3 is 14 amino acids long. This CDR3 is CASSVDGTNTEAFF.

This chain connects TRBV12-3 or TRBV12-4 to TRBJ1-4; the D gene TCRdb calls, TRBD1, cannot be checked with no DNA. The length of the CDR3 is 15 residues. CDR3 sequence reads: CASSAQGAYNEKLFF.

The CDR3 loop reads CASSAAPTGFVKNIQYF. The chain couples TRBV5-1 to TRBJ2-4; TCRdb gives TRBD1 as the D gene, but with no DNA this cannot be confirmed. Germline CDR1 and CDR2: SGHRS and YFSETQ. This CDR3 is built from 17 residues.

The CDR3: CASSWIRDTEAFF. V and J are TRBV14 and TRBJ1-1. From germline, CDR1 is SGHDN and CDR2 FVKESK. The CDR3 contains 13 residues.

This CDR3 is CASTALHQGAFAEAFF. The chain joins TRBV6-1 to TRBJ1-1; the TCRdb D gene call, TRBD1, has no DNA to confirm it. Germline V gene lookup returns CDR1 MNHNS and CDR2 SASEGT. The length of the CDR3 is 16 residues.

The gene calls are TRBV29-1 and TRBJ2-1; TCRdb selects TRBD2, and the lack of DNA leaves this call unchecked. The CDR3 spans 12 residues. Germline V gene data show CDR1 as SQVTM and CDR2 as ANQGSEA. The CDR3: CSGGLAGGEQFF.

The V call is TRBV30, the J call TRBJ2-7; TCRdb selects TRBD1, and the lack of DNA leaves this call unchecked. The CDR3 is made up of 11 amino acids. Germline V lookup: CDR1 GTSNPN, CDR2 SVGIG (reference sequence). The CDR3 here is CAWSPGGEQYF.